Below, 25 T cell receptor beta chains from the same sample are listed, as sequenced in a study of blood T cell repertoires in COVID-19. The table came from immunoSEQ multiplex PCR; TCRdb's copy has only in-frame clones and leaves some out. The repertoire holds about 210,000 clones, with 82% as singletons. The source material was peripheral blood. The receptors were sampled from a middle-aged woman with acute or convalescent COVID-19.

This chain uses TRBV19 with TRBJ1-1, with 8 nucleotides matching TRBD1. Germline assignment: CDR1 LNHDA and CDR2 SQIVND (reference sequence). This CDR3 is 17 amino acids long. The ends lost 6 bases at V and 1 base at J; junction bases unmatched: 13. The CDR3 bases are TGTGCCAGTAGGAATTCCAGGGGGCCTTATCGGAACACTGAAGCTTTCTTT. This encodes CASRNSRGPYRNTEAFF.

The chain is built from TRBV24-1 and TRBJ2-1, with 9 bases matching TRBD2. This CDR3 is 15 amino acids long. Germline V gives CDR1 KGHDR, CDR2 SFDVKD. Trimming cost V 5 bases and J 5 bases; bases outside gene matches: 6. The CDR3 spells CATSGGVAGDNEQFF. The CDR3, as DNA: TGTGCCACCAGTGGTGGGGTAGCGGGGGACAATGAGCAGTTCTTC.

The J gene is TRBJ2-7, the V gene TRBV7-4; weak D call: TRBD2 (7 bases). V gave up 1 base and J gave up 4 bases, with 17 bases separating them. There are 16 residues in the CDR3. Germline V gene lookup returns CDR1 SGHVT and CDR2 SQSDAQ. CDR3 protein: CASSLVGGAPRYEQYF. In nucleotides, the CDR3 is TGTGCCAGCAGCTTAGTAGGGGGGGCGCCCCGGTACGAGCAGTACTTC.

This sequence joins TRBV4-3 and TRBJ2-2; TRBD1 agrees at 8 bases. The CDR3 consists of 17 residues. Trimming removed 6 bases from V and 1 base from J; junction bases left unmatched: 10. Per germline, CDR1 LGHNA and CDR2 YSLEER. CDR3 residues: CASRKLSDRGNTGELFF. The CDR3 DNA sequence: TGCGCCAGCAGAAAATTATCAGACAGGGGGAACACCGGGGAGCTGTTTTTT.

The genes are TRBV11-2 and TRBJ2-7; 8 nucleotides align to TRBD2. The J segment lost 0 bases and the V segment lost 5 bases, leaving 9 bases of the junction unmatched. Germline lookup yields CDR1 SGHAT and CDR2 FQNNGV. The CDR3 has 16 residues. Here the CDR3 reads CASSRPGGVSSYEQYF. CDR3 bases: TGTGCCAGCAGCCGCCCGGGAGGGGTGAGCTCCTACGAGCAGTACTTC.

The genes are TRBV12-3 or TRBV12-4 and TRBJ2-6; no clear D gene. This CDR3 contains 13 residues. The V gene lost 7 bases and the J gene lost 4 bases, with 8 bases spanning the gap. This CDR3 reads CASTLQGANVLTF. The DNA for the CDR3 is TGTGCCAGCACCCTCCAGGGGGCCAACGTCCTGACTTTC.

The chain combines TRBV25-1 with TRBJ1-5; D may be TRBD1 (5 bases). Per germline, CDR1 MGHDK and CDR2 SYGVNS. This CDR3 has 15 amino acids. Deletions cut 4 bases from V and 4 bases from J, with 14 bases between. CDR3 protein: CASSGHQGWNQPQHF. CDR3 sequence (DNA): TGTGCCAGCAGTGGCCACCAGGGATGGAATCAGCCCCAGCATTTT.

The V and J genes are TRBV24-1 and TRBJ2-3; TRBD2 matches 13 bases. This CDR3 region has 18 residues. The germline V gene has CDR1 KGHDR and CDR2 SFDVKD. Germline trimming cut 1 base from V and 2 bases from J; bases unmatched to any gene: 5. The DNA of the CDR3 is TGTGCCACCAGTGATTTAGGGACTAGCGGGGCCAACACAGATACGCAGTATTTT. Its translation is CATSDLGTSGANTDTQYF.

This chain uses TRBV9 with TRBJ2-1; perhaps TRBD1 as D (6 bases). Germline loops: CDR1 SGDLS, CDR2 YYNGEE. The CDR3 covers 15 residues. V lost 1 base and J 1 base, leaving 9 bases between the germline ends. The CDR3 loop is CASSVPGHSYNEQFF. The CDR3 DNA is TGTGCCAGCAGCGTACCGGGACATTCCTACAATGAGCAGTTCTTC.

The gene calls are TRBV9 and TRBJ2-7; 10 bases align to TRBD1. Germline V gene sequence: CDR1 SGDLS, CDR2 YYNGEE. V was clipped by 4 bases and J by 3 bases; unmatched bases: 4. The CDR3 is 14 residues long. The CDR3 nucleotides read TGTGCCAGCAGCATCGGGACAGGGGACTACGAGCAGTACTTC. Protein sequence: CASSIGTGDYEQYF.

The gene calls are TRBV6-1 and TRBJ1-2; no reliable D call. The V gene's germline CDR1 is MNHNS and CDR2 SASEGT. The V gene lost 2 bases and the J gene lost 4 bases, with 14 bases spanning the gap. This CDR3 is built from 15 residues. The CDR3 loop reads CASSEIRFEGYGYTF. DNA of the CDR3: TGTGCCAGCAGTGAAATTAGGTTTGAGGGCTATGGCTACACCTTC.

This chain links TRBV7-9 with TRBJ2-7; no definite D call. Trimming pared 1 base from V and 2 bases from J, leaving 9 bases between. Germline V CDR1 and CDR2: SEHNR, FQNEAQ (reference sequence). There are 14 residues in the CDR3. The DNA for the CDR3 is TGTGCCAGCAGCTTAGTGCAGTCCCCCTACGAGCAGTACTTC. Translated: CASSLVQSPYEQYF.

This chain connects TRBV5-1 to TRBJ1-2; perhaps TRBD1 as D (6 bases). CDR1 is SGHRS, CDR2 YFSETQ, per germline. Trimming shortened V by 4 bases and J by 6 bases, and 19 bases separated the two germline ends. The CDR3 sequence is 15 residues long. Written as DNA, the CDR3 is TGCGCCAGCAGCAACACAGGGATCCCAATAGATGGCTACACCTTC. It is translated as CASSNTGIPIDGYTF.

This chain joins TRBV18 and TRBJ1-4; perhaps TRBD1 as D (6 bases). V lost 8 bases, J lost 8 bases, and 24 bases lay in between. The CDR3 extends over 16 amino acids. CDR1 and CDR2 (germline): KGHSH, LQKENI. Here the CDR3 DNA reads TGTGCCAGCACCCCTCGGGGGGGGGCCGAGGAGGAAAAACTGTTTTTT. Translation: CASTPRGGAEEEKLFF.

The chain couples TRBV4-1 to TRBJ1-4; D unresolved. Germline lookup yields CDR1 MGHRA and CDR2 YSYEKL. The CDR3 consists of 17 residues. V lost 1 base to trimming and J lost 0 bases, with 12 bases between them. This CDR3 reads CASSQGADLSTNEKLFF. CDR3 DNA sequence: TGCGCCAGCAGCCAAGGAGCGGATCTTTCAACTAATGAAAAACTGTTTTTT.

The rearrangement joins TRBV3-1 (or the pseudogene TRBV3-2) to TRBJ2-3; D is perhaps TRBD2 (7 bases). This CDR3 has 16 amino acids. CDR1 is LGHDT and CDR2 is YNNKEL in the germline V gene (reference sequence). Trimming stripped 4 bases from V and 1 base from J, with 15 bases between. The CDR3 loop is CASSPGRGARTDTQYF. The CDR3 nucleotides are TGTGCCAGCAGCCCGGGGAGGGGGGCACGCACAGATACGCAGTATTTT.

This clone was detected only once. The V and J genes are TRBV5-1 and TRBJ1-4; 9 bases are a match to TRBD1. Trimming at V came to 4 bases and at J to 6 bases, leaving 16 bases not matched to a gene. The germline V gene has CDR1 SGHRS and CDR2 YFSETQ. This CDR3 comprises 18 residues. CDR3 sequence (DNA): TGCGCCAGCAGCCCGTTCGTCCCGGGACAGGGCTTGGATGAAAAACTGTTTTTT. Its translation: CASSPFVPGQGLDEKLFF.

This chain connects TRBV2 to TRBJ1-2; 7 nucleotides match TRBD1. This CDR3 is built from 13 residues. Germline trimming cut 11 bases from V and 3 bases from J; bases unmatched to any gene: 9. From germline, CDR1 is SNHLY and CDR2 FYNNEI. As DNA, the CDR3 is TGTGCCTCAAGTACAGGGGAGGACTATGGCTACACCTTC. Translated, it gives CASSTGEDYGYTF.

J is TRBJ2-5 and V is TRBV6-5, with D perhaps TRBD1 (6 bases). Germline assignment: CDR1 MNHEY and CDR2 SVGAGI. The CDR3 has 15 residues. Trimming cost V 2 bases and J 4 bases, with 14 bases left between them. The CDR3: CASSYTQGLGETQYF. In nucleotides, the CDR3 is TGTGCCAGCAGTTACACTCAGGGGTTGGGAGAGACCCAGTACTTC.

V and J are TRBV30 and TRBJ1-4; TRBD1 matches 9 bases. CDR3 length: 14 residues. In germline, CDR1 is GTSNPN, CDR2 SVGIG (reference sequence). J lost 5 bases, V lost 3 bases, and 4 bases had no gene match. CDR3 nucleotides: TGTGCCTGGAGCCCCGGGACAGGGAATGAAAAACTGTTTTTT. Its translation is CAWSPGTGNEKLFF.

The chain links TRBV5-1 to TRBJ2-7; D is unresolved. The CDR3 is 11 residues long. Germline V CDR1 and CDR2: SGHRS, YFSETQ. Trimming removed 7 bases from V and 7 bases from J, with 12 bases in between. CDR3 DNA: TGCGCCAGCGCGCAGGCACGGGAGCAGTACTTC. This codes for CASAQAREQYF.

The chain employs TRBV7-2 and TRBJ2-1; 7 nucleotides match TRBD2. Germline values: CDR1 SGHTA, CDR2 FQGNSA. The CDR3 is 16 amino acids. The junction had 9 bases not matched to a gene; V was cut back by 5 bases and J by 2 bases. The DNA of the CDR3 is TGTGCCAGCAGCCCGATACGGGGGAGGGCCTACAATGAGCAGTTCTTC. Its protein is CASSPIRGRAYNEQFF.

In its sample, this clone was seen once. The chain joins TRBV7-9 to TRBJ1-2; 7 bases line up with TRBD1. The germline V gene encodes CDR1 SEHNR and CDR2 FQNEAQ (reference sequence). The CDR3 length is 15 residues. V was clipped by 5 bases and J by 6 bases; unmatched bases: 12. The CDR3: CASSPLQQGQHGYTF. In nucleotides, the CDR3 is TGTGCCAGCAGCCCCCTCCAACAGGGGCAGCATGGCTACACCTTC.

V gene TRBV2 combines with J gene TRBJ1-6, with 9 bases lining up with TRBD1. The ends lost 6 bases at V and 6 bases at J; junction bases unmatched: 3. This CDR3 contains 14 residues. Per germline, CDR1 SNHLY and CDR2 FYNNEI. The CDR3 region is CASRTTGGNSPLHF. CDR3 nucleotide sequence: TGTGCCAGCAGGACGACAGGGGGTAATTCACCCCTCCACTTT.

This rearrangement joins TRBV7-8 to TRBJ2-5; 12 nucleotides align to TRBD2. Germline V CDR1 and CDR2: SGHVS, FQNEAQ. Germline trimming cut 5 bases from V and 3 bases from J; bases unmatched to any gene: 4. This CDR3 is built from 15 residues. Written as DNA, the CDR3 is TGTGCCAGCAGCCGGACTAGCGGGATAAAAGAGACCCAGTACTTC. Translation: CASSRTSGIKETQYF.